The 24 T cell receptor beta chains given below trace back to one sample, sequenced in a study of CD8+CD57+ T cells in acquired aplastic anemia. TCR beta VDJ combinations and CDR3 sequences were profiled from genomic DNA. A single record per CDR3 protein comes from TCRdb applying MiXCR to the reads. Of about 220,000 distinct CDR3 sequences in the sample, approximately 35% were seen once. The sample consisted of sorted CD4+, CD8+, or CD8+CD57+ T cells (not recorded which) from PBMCs. All receptors come from a human donor in good health, serving as a control.

This clonotype was picked up a small number of times. The chain has TRBV15 and TRBJ2-7; D remains ambiguous. Trimming took off 0 bases at V and 3 bases at J, with 9 bases between the two ends. The CDR3 spans 14 residues. CDR1 and CDR2 (germline): LNHNV, YYDKDF (reference sequence). The CDR3 sequence: CATSREHGYYEQYF. The CDR3 DNA reads TGTGCCACCAGCAGAGAGCACGGATACTACGAGCAGTACTTC.

In this sample, this clonotype turned up a few times. The V gene is TRBV20-1, the J gene TRBJ2-5; tentatively, D is TRBD1 or TRBD2 (5 bases each). V was pared by 3 bases and J by 4 bases, with 15 bases between. This CDR3 is 14 amino acids long. CDR1 is DFQATT and CDR2 is SNEGSKA in the germline V gene (reference sequence). DNA of the CDR3: TGCAGTGCTAGTCCCGGGGCCTTATTAGAGACCCAGTACTTC. It codes for CSASPGALLETQYF.

The J gene is TRBJ1-2, the V gene TRBV3-1; 7 nucleotides line up with TRBD1. Germline CDR1 reads LGHDT; CDR2 reads YNNKEL (reference sequence). The CDR3 runs to 16 residues. J gave up 1 base and V 4 bases, and 9 bases lay outside the gene matches. The CDR3 here is CASSPRQGLNNYGYTF. CDR3 sequence (DNA): TGTGCCAGCAGCCCGCGACAGGGCTTGAATAACTATGGCTACACCTTC.

Notes on this clonotype: This may be a read error, as it is one base from a much larger clone. This is likely a read error, given that the CDR3 carries no conserved phenylalanine or tryptophan at its end. The chain links TRBV9 to TRBJ2-3; possibly TRBD2 for D (7 bases). This CDR3 is 16 amino acids long. Trimming removed 0 bases from V and 9 bases from J, with 20 bases in between. CDR1 is SGDLS, CDR2 YYNGEE, per germline. For the CDR3, the DNA is TGTGCCAGCAGCGTAGAGGTCTGGGGGGGGCAAGGGACGCAGTATTCT. It specifies CASSVEVWGGQGTQYS.

This clonotype was counted ten times or more. The V call is TRBV20-1, the J call TRBJ1-2, with TRBD1 matching over 12 bases. Germline CDR1 and CDR2: DFQATT and SNEGSKA (reference sequence). Trimming removed 7 bases from V and 2 bases from J; junction bases left unmatched: 5. The CDR3 has 14 residues. The CDR3 loop reads CSVGGTGGNYGYTF. CDR3 DNA sequence: TGCAGTGTTGGAGGGACAGGGGGCAACTATGGCTACACCTTC.

This clonotype was seen only once. Since no conserved phenylalanine or tryptophan closes the CDR3, a read error is the likely cause. This chain joins TRBV7-9 and TRBJ1-1; D remains unclear. V was clipped by 0 bases and J by 0 bases, with 2 bases between them. CDR1 SEHNR and CDR2 FQNEAQ come from the germline V gene (reference sequence). The CDR3 consists of 13 residues. CDR3 nucleotides: TGTGCCAGCAGCTTAGCGCTGAACACTGAAGCTTTCTCT. Translation: CASSLALNTEAFS.

The chain carries TRBV7-3 and TRBJ2-7; 8 bases agree with TRBD2. The V segment lost 3 bases and the J segment 2 bases; nucleotides outside the gene matches: 9. CDR3 length: 16 amino acids. Per the germline V gene, CDR1 is SGHTA and CDR2 is FQGTGA. The CDR3 DNA reads as TGTGCCAGCAGCTTCACCGGGAGCGGGGGCACCTACGAGCAGTACTTC. Its translation: CASSFTGSGGTYEQYF.

This clonotype was recorded a few times. The genes are TRBV30 and TRBJ1-6; D unclear. V was pared by 4 bases and J by 10 bases, with 17 bases between. The CDR3 contains 14 residues. Germline V gives CDR1 GTSNPN, CDR2 SVGIG (reference sequence). CDR3 in DNA: TGTGCCTGGACTCTCTTGCTACGGGGATCACCCCTCCACTTT. As protein: CAWTLLLRGSPLHF.

To note about this clonotype: This may come from a read error, since a much larger clone is one base off. The chain links TRBV11-1 to TRBJ2-1, with TRBD1 matching over 10 bases. Trimming at V came to 3 bases and at J to 6 bases, leaving 5 bases not matched to a gene. The CDR3 loop spans 15 amino acids. The germline V gene has CDR1 SGHAT and CDR2 FQDESV (reference sequence). The CDR3 DNA follows: TGTGCCAGCAGCTTTGATAGACAGGGGGCCAATGAGCAGTTCTTC. It codes for CASSFDRQGANEQFF.

As DNA, the CDR3 is TGCAGTGCTAGAGATCCGCTGACAGGGTTGACCCTCGAGCAGTACTTC. As protein: CSARDPLTGLTLEQYF. The rearrangement links TRBV20-1 to TRBJ2-7; 7 bases are a match to TRBD1. In germline, CDR1 is DFQATT, CDR2 SNEGSKA (reference sequence). The J segment lost 6 bases and the V segment lost 0 bases, leaving 14 bases of the junction unmatched. The CDR3 has 16 residues.

This clonotype has a single count. The rearrangement joins TRBV7-6 to TRBJ2-5; 12 bases are a match to TRBD1. Germline V gene data show CDR1 as SGHVS and CDR2 as FNYEAQ. The CDR3 runs 15 residues. Trimming at V came to 3 bases and at J to 5 bases, leaving 4 bases not matched to a gene. The CDR3 here is CASSLGTGGLETQYF. The CDR3 nucleotides are TGTGCCAGCAGCTTGGGGACAGGGGGCCTTGAGACCCAGTACTTC.

This clonotype was seen many times. The CDR3 region is CASSIYGSGYTF. CDR3 nucleotide sequence: TGTGCCAGTAGTATATATGGTAGCGGCTACACCTTC. The rearrangement joins TRBV19 to TRBJ1-2; no clear D gene. Per the germline V gene, CDR1 is LNHDA and CDR2 is SQIVND (reference sequence). The ends were cut back, 2 bases at V and 8 bases at J, with 9 bases in the middle. This CDR3 is built from 12 residues.

The rearrangement uses TRBV15 and TRBJ2-1; 7 nucleotides agree with TRBD2. The length of the CDR3 is 14 residues. The V gene's germline CDR1 is LNHNV and CDR2 YYDKDF (reference sequence). J gave up 6 bases and V 1 base, and 3 bases lay outside the gene matches. The CDR3 coding sequence is TGTGCCACCAGCAGAGCGGGCGGGGGCAATGAGCAGTTCTTC. As protein: CATSRAGGGNEQFF.

This clonotype has only a few counts. The chain is built from TRBV7-3 and TRBJ1-1; D unclear. Trimming took off 2 bases at V and 4 bases at J, with 11 bases between the two ends. The CDR3 contains 14 residues. In germline, CDR1 is SGHTA, CDR2 FQGTGA. The CDR3 sequence: CASSLGGFGTEAFF. CDR3 DNA: TGTGCCAGCAGCTTAGGAGGGTTCGGCACTGAAGCTTTCTTT.

J is TRBJ2-1 and V is TRBV14; D may be TRBD1 (6 bases). The CDR3 is 16 amino acids. Trimming shortened V by 4 bases and J by 6 bases, and 19 bases separated the two germline ends. Germline V gene lookup returns CDR1 SGHDN and CDR2 FVKESK. The CDR3 region is CASSRPLTRDTNEQFF. The CDR3 DNA is TGTGCCAGCAGCCGCCCCTTGACCCGGGACACCAATGAGCAGTTCTTC.

This clonotype appeared many times. This chain joins TRBV6-1 and TRBJ2-7, with 11 bases lining up with TRBD2. This CDR3 region has 15 residues. The junction had 6 bases not matched to a gene; V was cut back by 5 bases and J by 3 bases. Germline loops: CDR1 MNHNS, CDR2 SASEGT. The CDR3 coding sequence is TGTGCCAGCAGTACCTTAGCGGGGGGGAGCTACGAGCAGTACTTC. Translating it yields CASSTLAGGSYEQYF.

The chain links TRBV24-1 to TRBJ2-2; D is unclear. Germline V gene lookup returns CDR1 KGHDR and CDR2 SFDVKD. Between the trimmed V and J ends, which lost 1 base and 1 base, there was a span of 6 bases. This CDR3 region has 15 residues. In nucleotides, the CDR3 is TGTGCCACCAGTGATTTATGGCAGAACACCGGGGAGCTGTTTTTT. Protein sequence: CATSDLWQNTGELFF.

This clonotype was seen at least ten times. This chain connects TRBV15 to TRBJ1-5; TRBD1 is a possible D gene (6 bases). This CDR3 contains 15 residues. V was pared by 8 bases and J by 3 bases, with 17 bases between. CDR1 and CDR2 from the germline V gene are LNHNV and YYDKDF (reference sequence). In DNA, the CDR3 is TGTGCCACCGTAAAGGGGGGTCGGGACAATCAGCCCCAGCATTTT. This encodes CATVKGGRDNQPQHF.

The chain couples TRBV19 to TRBJ1-4; D is ambiguous. This CDR3 region has 14 residues. Germline lookup yields CDR1 LNHDA and CDR2 SQIVND (reference sequence). V dropped 8 bases and J dropped 6 bases, with 16 bases sitting between them. The CDR3 region is CASLSGNNHEKLFF. CDR3 nucleotide sequence: TGTGCCAGTCTTTCGGGCAATAACCATGAAAAACTGTTTTTT.

This chain uses TRBV6-1 with TRBJ2-7; weak D call: TRBD2 (6 bases). V lost 0 bases, J lost 7 bases, and 19 bases lay in between. CDR1 and CDR2 (germline): MNHNS, SASEGT. CDR3 length: 16 amino acids. This CDR3 is CASSEARRARSREQYF. The CDR3 bases are TGTGCCAGCAGTGAAGCCAGGAGGGCCCGAAGTCGGGAGCAGTACTTC.

The genes are TRBV25-1 and TRBJ2-3, with 7 nucleotides matching TRBD2. The CDR3 runs 14 residues. The germline gives CDR1 MGHDK, CDR2 SYGVNS. V gave up 6 bases and J gave up 2 bases; unmatched junction bases: 5. CDR3 sequence: CASSLAGPTDTQYF. The CDR3 bases are TGTGCCAGCAGCTTAGCGGGCCCCACAGATACGCAGTATTTT.

This clonotype came up many times. The chain joins TRBV29-1 to TRBJ1-2; tentatively, D is TRBD1 (5 bases). Germline CDR1 reads SQVTM; CDR2 reads ANQGSEA. V dropped 3 bases and J dropped 1 base, with 12 bases sitting between them. This CDR3 is 14 amino acids long. The CDR3 DNA is TGCAGCGTTGAGCCGGGACTCCTTAACTATGGCTACACCTTC. Protein sequence: CSVEPGLLNYGYTF.

V usage is TRBV2 and J usage is TRBJ2-5; D possibly corresponds to TRBD1 (5 bases). Germline CDR1 SNHLY, CDR2 FYNNEI. Trimming left V 7 bases short and J 6 bases short, with 15 bases between. The CDR3 is 13 residues long. The CDR3 DNA reads as TGTGCCAGCACTTCCAGGGTCGGACAGACCCAGTACTTC. Protein sequence: CASTSRVGQTQYF. Combining the CDR3 with reference TRBV2 and TRBJ2-5 gives the whole variable domain EPEVTQTPSHQVTQMGQEVILRCVPISNHLYFYWYRQILGQKVEFLVSFYNNEISEKSEIFDDQFSVERPDGSNFTLKIRSTKLEDSAMYFCASTSRVGQTQYFGPGTRLLVL.

The V and J genes are TRBV19 and TRBJ1-2; TRBD1 matches at 12 bases. This CDR3 region has 15 residues. Looked up from germline, CDR1 is LNHDA and CDR2 is SQIVND (reference sequence). The junction had 1 base not matched to a gene; V was cut back by 3 bases and J by 2 bases. CDR3 bases: TGTGCCAGTAGTATGGGGACAGGGGGCAACTATGGCTACACCTTC. Its translation is CASSMGTGGNYGYTF.